This T cell receptor beta chain was documented in a study of blood T cells in healthy people across ages. The CDR3 is 13 amino acids. Trimming pared 5 bases from V and 7 bases from J, leaving 15 bases between. Germline CDR1 is DFQATT and CDR2 is SNEGSKA (reference sequence). PCR was performed a second time for about 7 to 11 cycles using a sample-barcoded 5' primer and a J-beta primer mix. Per-sample output comprised a minimum of 3 million paired-end reads containing CDR3. TCRdb reprocessed the 5' RACE reads via MiXCR and lists one record per CDR3 protein. The sample records about 1.5 million distinct CDR3 sequences, approximately 43% being singletons.

V gene TRBV20-1 combines with J gene TRBJ2-1; perhaps D is TRBD1 or TRBD2 (5 bases each). The sample comprised blood. The source of this sequence is a woman in her late teens or twenties in good health. CDR3 sequence reads: CSALEGPWNEQFF. The DNA of the CDR3 is TGCAGTGCTCTCGAGGGGCCGTGGAATGAGCAGTTCTTC.